These 24 T cell receptor beta chains were sequenced from one sample in a study of cytomegalovirus exposure and HLA in healthy donors. Vbeta (60) and Jbeta (13) primers were used in the PCR. Measured with immunoSEQ multiplex PCR; TCRdb has only the in-frame clones, and not every one. The sample contains some 80,000 clones, under 80% of which appear only once. The sequencing input was PBMCs. The receptors stem from a man aged 18 to 29 in good health and CMV-seropositive.

Here the CDR3 reads CASSFTGRGYYNEQFF. The CDR3 DNA reads TGTGCCAGCAGTTTTACTGGGCGGGGCTACTACAATGAGCAGTTCTTC. The J gene is TRBJ2-1, the V gene TRBV28; D is possibly TRBD2 (6 bases). Germline V gene lookup returns CDR1 MDHEN and CDR2 SYDVKM. This CDR3 is built from 16 residues. Trimming cost V 3 bases and J 3 bases, with 15 bases left between them. Filled out from reference TRBV28 and TRBJ2-1, the complete variable domain reads DVKVTQSSRYLVKRTGEKVFLECVQDMDHENMFWYRQDPGLGLRLIYFSYDVKMKEKGDIPEGYSVSREKKERFSLILESASTNQTSMYLCASSFTGRGYYNEQFFGPGTRLTVL.

V usage is TRBV5-8 and J usage is TRBJ1-2, with no clear D. The CDR3 has 11 residues. Trimming removed 5 bases from V and 8 bases from J, with 10 bases in between. Per the germline V gene, CDR1 is SGHTS and CDR2 is YDEGEE. CDR3 coding DNA: TGTGCCAGCAGTACCTGGGAGGGCTACACCTTC. Translated, it gives CASSTWEGYTF.

This chain links TRBV9 with TRBJ1-3, with unresolved D. The CDR3 consists of 14 residues. Germline loops: CDR1 SGDLS, CDR2 YYNGEE. The ends were cut back, 0 bases at V and 2 bases at J, with 6 bases in the middle. For the CDR3, the DNA is TGTGCCAGCAGCGTAGTTGACACTGGAAACACCATATATTTT. Amino acids: CASSVVDTGNTIYF. Drawing the rest from reference TRBV9 and TRBJ1-3, the complete variable domain is DSGVTQTPKHLITATGQRVTLRCSPRSGDLSVYWYQQSLDQGLQFLIQYYNGEERAKGNILERFSAQQFPDLHSELNLSSLELGDSALYFCASSVVDTGNTIYFGEGSWLTVV.

The genes are TRBV28 and TRBJ1-1; tentatively, D is TRBD1 (6 bases). Per the germline V gene, CDR1 is MDHEN and CDR2 is SYDVKM. V was pared by 11 bases and J by 1 base, with 11 bases between. The CDR3 has 12 amino acids. The CDR3 DNA is TGTGCCGTCAGGGGTGAGAACACTGAAGCTTTCTTT. It codes for CAVRGENTEAFF.

V and J are TRBV5-1 and TRBJ2-2, with a tentative D call TRBD2 (5 bases). Per the germline V gene, CDR1 is SGHRS and CDR2 is YFSETQ. Trimming removed 0 bases from V and 2 bases from J, with 11 bases in between. The CDR3 is 16 amino acids. The DNA for the CDR3 is TGCGCCAGCAGCTTGGTATCTAGCCGTAACACCGGGGAGCTGTTTTTT. As protein: CASSLVSSRNTGELFF.

The chain joins TRBV7-3 to TRBJ2-3, with TRBD2 identical over 9 bases. The CDR3 sequence is 16 residues long. CDR1 SGHTA and CDR2 FQGTGA come from the germline V gene. V lost 5 bases and J lost 5; bases outside the gene matches: 11. The CDR3 DNA reads as TGTGCCAGCAGCCGCTTTAGCGGGAGAGGGGAAGATACGCAGTATTTT. This translates into CASSRFSGRGEDTQYF.

This chain connects TRBV27 to TRBJ2-1; weak D call: TRBD2 (5 bases). Germline assignment: CDR1 MNHEY and CDR2 SMNVEV (reference sequence). This CDR3 has 12 amino acids. V lost 5 bases and J lost 6, with 8 bases in between. CDR3 DNA: TGTGCCAGCAGTGCTACTAGCAATGAGCAGTTCTTC. Its protein product is CASSATSNEQFF.

This chain connects TRBV7-8 to TRBJ2-7; 7 positions match TRBD2. CDR1 and CDR2 (germline): SGHVS, FQNEAQ. The trim removed 3 bases at V and 0 bases at J, leaving 2 bases unmatched. The CDR3 covers 14 residues. CDR3 in amino acids: CASSFRDYSYEQYF. CDR3 DNA: TGTGCCAGCAGCTTCCGGGACTACTCCTACGAGCAGTACTTC.

The V and J genes are TRBV2 and TRBJ1-1; 12 bases line up with TRBD1. Germline V gives CDR1 SNHLY, CDR2 FYNNEI. CDR3 length equals 14 residues. Germline trimming cut 7 bases from V and 10 bases from J; bases unmatched to any gene: 10. This CDR3 reads CASMRGQGAVGAFF. CDR3 in DNA: TGTGCCAGCATGAGGGGACAGGGGGCAGTTGGAGCTTTCTTT.

This chain connects TRBV7-8 to TRBJ2-1; 8 nucleotides match TRBD2. Germline values: CDR1 SGHVS, CDR2 FQNEAQ. The CDR3 length is 17 residues. V lost 3 bases and J lost 2; bases outside the gene matches: 9. CDR3 sequence reads: CASSFLVSLAAYNEQFF. In DNA form, the CDR3 reads TGTGCCAGCAGCTTCCTAGTATCACTAGCGGCCTACAATGAGCAGTTCTTC.

This sequence joins TRBV19 and TRBJ2-1; 11 positions match TRBD2. Looked up from germline, CDR1 is LNHDA and CDR2 is SQIVND (reference sequence). There are 11 residues in the CDR3. J was trimmed by 16 bases and V by 3 bases; bases with no gene match: 2. The DNA of the CDR3 is TGTGCCAGTAGTATTAGCGGGAGGGCCTTCTTC. Residues: CASSISGRAFF.

CDR3 in DNA: TGTGCCAGCGGGACCAGGGGCAAGTATGAGCAGTTCTTC. Translation gives CASGTRGKYEQFF. The gene calls are TRBV11-3 and TRBJ2-1; possible D gene TRBD1, 6 bases. From germline, CDR1 is SGHNT and CDR2 YENEEA. This CDR3 spans 13 amino acids. V lost 8 bases and J lost 8, with 16 bases in between. Full variable domain (outside the CDR3, taken from reference TRBV11-3 and TRBJ2-1): EAGVVQSPRYKIIEKKQPVAFWCNPISGHNTLYWYLQNLGQGPELLIRYENEEAVDDSQLPKDRFSAERLKGVDSTLKIQPAELGDSAVYLCASGTRGKYEQFFGPGTRLTVL.

A few counts support this clone. The V and J genes are TRBV4-1 and TRBJ1-1; D is unclear. The CDR3 consists of 15 residues. The V end was cut by 5 bases, the J end by 0 bases, with 13 bases between. Looked up from germline, CDR1 is MGHRA and CDR2 is YSYEKL. The CDR3 spells CASSYGQVMNTEAFF. The DNA of the CDR3 is TGCGCCAGCAGCTATGGCCAGGTGATGAACACTGAAGCTTTCTTT.

The chain joins TRBV4-1 to TRBJ2-1; 13 positions match TRBD2. The CDR3 is made up of 17 amino acids. V lost 5 bases to trimming and J lost 7 bases; unmatched junction nucleotides: 11. Looked up from germline, CDR1 is MGHRA and CDR2 is YSYEKL. CDR3 nucleotide sequence: TGCGCCAGCAGCAGGGGGGCCGGGACTAGCGGGACTAATGAGCAGTTCTTC. Translating gives CASSRGAGTSGTNEQFF.

The chain recombines TRBV4-1 with TRBJ1-2; D is ambiguous. The V gene's germline CDR1 is MGHRA and CDR2 YSYEKL. The ends were cut back, 1 base at V and 1 base at J, with 4 bases in the middle. The CDR3 runs to 13 residues. The CDR3 DNA reads TGCGCCAGCAGCCAAGTATATAACTATGGCTACACCTTC. Its translation: CASSQVYNYGYTF.

J is TRBJ1-4 and V is TRBV7-8; possible D gene TRBD1, 5 bases. Germline-derived CDR1 and CDR2 are SGHVS and FQNEAQ. The CDR3 has 18 amino acids. The germline V and J ends were trimmed by 0 bases and 4 bases, with 18 bases remaining between them. CDR3 sequence reads: CASSLARLRQPDNEKLFF. The CDR3 DNA is TGTGCCAGCAGCTTAGCCCGCCTCCGACAGCCTGATAATGAAAAACTGTTTTTT.

This chain joins TRBV4-1 and TRBJ2-2; 10 nucleotides agree with TRBD2. Germline V gene data show CDR1 as MGHRA and CDR2 as YSYEKL. The CDR3 has 18 residues. The junction had 8 bases not matched to a gene; V was cut back by 1 base and J by 3 bases. CDR3 sequence (DNA): TGCGCCAGCAGCCAAGGGGCTAGCGGGAGAATGGACACCGGGGAGCTGTTTTTT. It is translated as CASSQGASGRMDTGELFF.

The chain combines TRBV5-1 with TRBJ2-2; weak D call: TRBD1 (5 bases). Germline assignment: CDR1 SGHRS and CDR2 YFSETQ. There are 14 residues in the CDR3. Trimming removed 0 bases from V and 4 bases from J, with 7 bases in between. The CDR3 spells CASSLAQATGELFF. The CDR3 DNA is TGCGCCAGCAGCTTGGCACAGGCCACCGGGGAGCTGTTTTTT.

The rearrangement uses TRBV7-3 and TRBJ1-5; D remains unclear. Germline V gene data show CDR1 as SGHTA and CDR2 as FQGTGA. CDR3 length: 13 residues. Trimming left V 3 bases short and J 3 bases short, with 6 bases between. The CDR3: CASSFEANQPQHF. The CDR3 nucleotides are TGTGCCAGCAGCTTCGAGGCCAATCAGCCCCAGCATTTT.

The chain couples TRBV5-1 to TRBJ2-7, with a possible D match to TRBD2 (6 bases). V shed 4 bases and J shed 3 bases, with 23 bases lying between them. CDR1 SGHRS and CDR2 YFSETQ come from the germline V gene. The CDR3 contains 17 residues. The CDR3 nucleotides are TGCGCCAGCAGCCAAGATCTGACCCTCAGGAGGGGCTACGAGCAGTACTTC. Translated: CASSQDLTLRRGYEQYF.

The chain couples TRBV7-2 to TRBJ1-5; D may be TRBD1 (5 bases). The V and J ends lost 1 base and 3 bases respectively, with 10 bases between them. The CDR3 runs 15 residues. Germline CDR1 reads SGHTA; CDR2 reads FQGNSA. CDR3 residues: CASSLVGAHNQPQHF. The DNA for the CDR3 is TGTGCCAGCAGCTTAGTAGGGGCCCACAATCAGCCCCAGCATTTT. The full variable domain, with the rest looked up from reference TRBV7-2 and TRBJ1-5, is GAGVSQSPSNKVTEKGKDVELRCDPISGHTALYWYRQSLGQGLEFLIYFQGNSAPDKSGLPSDRFSAERTGGSVSTLTIQRTQQEDSAVYLCASSLVGAHNQPQHFGDGTRLSIL.

The chain uses TRBV11-3 and TRBJ2-1; perhaps TRBD2 as D (5 bases). The ends were cut back, 2 bases at V and 7 bases at J, with 12 bases in the middle. CDR1 and CDR2 from the germline V gene are SGHNT and YENEEA. This CDR3 has 14 amino acids. CDR3 protein: CASSLQRSGNEQFF. CDR3 DNA sequence: TGTGCCAGCAGCTTACAGCGGTCCGGGAATGAGCAGTTCTTC.

The J gene is TRBJ2-7, the V gene TRBV11-3; 8 bases match TRBD1. CDR3 size: 14 residues. Germline values: CDR1 SGHNT, CDR2 YENEEA. The V segment lost 4 bases and the J segment 5 bases; nucleotides outside the gene matches: 7. The CDR3: CASSSQRQGNEQYF. CDR3 nucleotides: TGTGCCAGCAGCTCTCAAAGACAGGGGAACGAGCAGTACTTC.

This chain joins TRBV6-1 and TRBJ2-6, with no clear D. The germline V gene has CDR1 MNHNS and CDR2 SASEGT. V lost 4 bases and J lost 1, with 5 bases in between. CDR3 size: 14 residues. The CDR3 DNA follows: TGTGCCAGCAGTGGCAGGTCTGGGGCCAACGTCCTGACTTTC. This encodes CASSGRSGANVLTF.